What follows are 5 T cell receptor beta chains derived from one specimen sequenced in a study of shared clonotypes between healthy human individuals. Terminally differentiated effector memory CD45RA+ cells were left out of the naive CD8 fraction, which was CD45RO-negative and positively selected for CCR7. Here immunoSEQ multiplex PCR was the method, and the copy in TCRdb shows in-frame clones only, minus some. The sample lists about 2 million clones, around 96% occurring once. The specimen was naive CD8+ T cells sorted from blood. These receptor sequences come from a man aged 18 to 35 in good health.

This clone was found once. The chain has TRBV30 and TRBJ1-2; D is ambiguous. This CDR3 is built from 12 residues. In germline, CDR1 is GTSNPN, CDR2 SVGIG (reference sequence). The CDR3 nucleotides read TGTGCTTTCGTCGAGAATAACTATGGCTACACCTTC. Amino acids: CAFVENNYGYTF.

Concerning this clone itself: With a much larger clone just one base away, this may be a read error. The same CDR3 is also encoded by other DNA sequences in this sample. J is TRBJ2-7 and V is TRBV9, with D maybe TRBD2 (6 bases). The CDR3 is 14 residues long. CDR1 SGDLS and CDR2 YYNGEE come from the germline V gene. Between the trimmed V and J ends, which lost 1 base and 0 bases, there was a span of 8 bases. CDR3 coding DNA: TGTGCCAGCAGCGTACGGGGGAGCTCCTACGAGCAGTACTTC. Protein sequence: CASSVRGSSYEQYF.

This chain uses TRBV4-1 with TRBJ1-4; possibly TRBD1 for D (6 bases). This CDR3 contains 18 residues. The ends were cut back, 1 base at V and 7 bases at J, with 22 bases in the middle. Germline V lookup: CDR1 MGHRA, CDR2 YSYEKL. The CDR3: CASSQGYRPGEVSEKLFF. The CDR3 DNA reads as TGCGCCAGCAGCCAAGGATATCGGCCAGGGGAAGTGAGTGAAAAACTGTTTTTT.

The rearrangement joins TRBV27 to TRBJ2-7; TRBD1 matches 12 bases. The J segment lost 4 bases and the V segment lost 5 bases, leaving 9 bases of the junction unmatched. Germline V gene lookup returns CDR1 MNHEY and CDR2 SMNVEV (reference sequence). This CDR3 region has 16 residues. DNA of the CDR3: TGTGCCAGCAGTATACTCGGGACAGGGGGCGATTACGAGCAGTACTTC. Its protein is CASSILGTGGDYEQYF.

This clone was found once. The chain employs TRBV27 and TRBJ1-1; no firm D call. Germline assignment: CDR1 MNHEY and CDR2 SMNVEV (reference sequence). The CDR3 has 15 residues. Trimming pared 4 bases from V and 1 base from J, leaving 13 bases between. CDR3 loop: CASSSSPGGNTEAFF. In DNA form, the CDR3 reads TGTGCCAGCAGTTCCTCCCCGGGAGGGAACACTGAAGCTTTCTTT.